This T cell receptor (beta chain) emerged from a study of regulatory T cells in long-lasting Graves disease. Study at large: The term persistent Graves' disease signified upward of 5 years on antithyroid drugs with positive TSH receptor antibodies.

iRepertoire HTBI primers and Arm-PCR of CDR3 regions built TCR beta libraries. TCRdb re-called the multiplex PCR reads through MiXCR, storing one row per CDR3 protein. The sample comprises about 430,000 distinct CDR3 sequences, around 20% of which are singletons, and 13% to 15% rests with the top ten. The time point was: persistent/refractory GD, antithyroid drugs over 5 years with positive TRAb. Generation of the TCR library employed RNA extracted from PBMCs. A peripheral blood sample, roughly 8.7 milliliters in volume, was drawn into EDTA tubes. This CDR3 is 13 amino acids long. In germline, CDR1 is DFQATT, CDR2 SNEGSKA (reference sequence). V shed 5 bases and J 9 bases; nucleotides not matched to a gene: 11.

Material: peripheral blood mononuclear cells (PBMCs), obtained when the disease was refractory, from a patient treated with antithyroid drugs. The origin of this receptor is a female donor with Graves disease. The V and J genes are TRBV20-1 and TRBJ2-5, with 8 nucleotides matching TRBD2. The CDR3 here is CSAGAGGSESQYF. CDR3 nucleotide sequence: TGCAGTGCTGGGGCGGGAGGCTCTGAGTCCCAGTACTTC.